This T cell receptor beta chain was sequenced during a study of CD8+ T cells in alopecia areata (dated by TCRdb to the late 2010s). A note on the overall study: Treated patients were enrolled in an open-label pilot trial of oral tofacitinib at 5 to 10 mg twice daily for moderate-to-severe alopecia areata. Patients on tofacitinib were biopsied at baseline and after 4 and 24 weeks of treatment, and several of the patients also had a later scalp biopsy. Clonality in the scalp was compared among normal scalp (n=4), patchy alopecia areata scalp (n=8), and alopecia totalis/universalis scalp (n=8). Patients stayed on tofacitinib for 6 to 18 months and then had 6 months of follow-up off drug so that delayed response and recurrence could be assessed. The RNA source kit depended on sample type: the PAXgene miRNA kit for fixed scalp, the miRNeasy kit for PBMCs, and the RNeasy kit for mouse skin. High-throughput TCRbeta sequencing was used to examine T cell clonal expansion in alopecia areata in both the C3H/HeJ mouse model and human patients. Scalp tissue and sorted CD4+ and CD8+ peripheral blood T cells from patchy and totalis/universalis alopecia areata patients and from healthy controls were covered by human TCRbeta sequencing. TCRbeta CDR3 regions were amplified by immunoSEQ multiplex PCR with 35 Vbeta forward and 13 Jbeta reverse primers. The paper's findings and limits, for the study overall: Compared with mice, TCR sequences shared between patients were less clear, possibly partly because of HLA diversity across the patient population. Scalp TCR repertoire analysis is complicated because resident alphabeta T cells in normal human skin are also sequenced, whereas mouse skin is dominated by gammadelta T cells. Higher clonality and more expanded CD8+ clones were observed in lesional scalp than in normal scalp, particularly in alopecia totalis/universalis, a finding suggestive of antigenic drive.

From the germline V gene, CDR1 is SQVTM and CDR2 is ANQGSEA. Relative to germline, V is missing 6 bases and J is missing 6 bases, with 8 bases of the junction outside any gene match. The CDR3 has 12 amino acids, counting the end cysteine and phenylalanine. This entry keeps only the CDR3 DNA: 36 bases, framed from base 1. Turning to this clone: Its antigen is currently not known. The record has no base qualities; no much larger clone is one base away.

Library generation was performed with the immunoSEQ multiplex PCR assay. RNA was extracted from all samples and reverse transcribed into cDNA as template for TCR sequencing. First-strand cDNA was synthesized using SuperScript III with a 2:1 mix of oligo-dT and random hexamers. Amplification bias was assessed with a synthetic immune receptor repertoire, and residual bias was removed computationally. On the authors' methods: Raw reads were preprocessed to remove errors, and CDR3 was defined according to IMGT conventions as the region from the conserved cysteine to phenylalanine. To get clonality, Shannon entropy was normalized by log2 of the number of productive unique TCRs and the result was subtracted from 1. Whether each scalp clone was CD4 or CD8 was inferred by checking scalp TCRbeta sequences against the CD4 and CD8 repertoires from sorted blood. TCRdb limited this immuneACCESS table to in-frame rearrangements with V and J called. A share of clones is missing; checked studies link under half to unresolved V genes, and the rest is unexplained. V, J and clone size reflect that table, while D and trimming were determined from the DNA. The sample table contains 150,000 to 200,000 clones; only one count was recorded for approximately 56% of them. Clones ranked in the top ten supply under 15% of the sample.

The time point label here, explained by the study, means: baseline before oral tofacitinib. Peripheral blood and lesional scalp punch biopsies were obtained from patients with alopecia areata. After PBMCs were isolated by density centrifugation and stained for CD3, CD4 and CD8, a FACSAria was used to sort CD4+ and CD8+ T cells. The TCR sequence derives from a human donor with alopecia areata. The sample was CD4+ T cells sorted from blood, taken at week 0. The sequence is built from TRBV29-1 and TRBJ2-7, and 7 junction bases match TRBD1. The DNA sequence reads TGCAGCGTCGGGACAGCTGGTGTCGAGCAGTACTTC. The translation is CSVGTAGVEQYF.